Described below is a single TCR beta chain sequence and its context. The data derive from a study of blood T cell repertoires in COVID-19. Overall study context: COVID-19 samples, acute and convalescent, were from the United States, Italy and Spain. Sources were T cells, B-cell-depleted T cells, or PBMCs; the material itself was cDNA or gDNA.

Methods used by the authors: Nucleated cell counts were estimated from reference gene primer amplification. Sequenced by immunoSEQ multiplex PCR; TCRdb stores in-frame clones only, minus some. Clone size and V and J calls were adopted from that table, with D and trimming inferred from the DNA. The table records about 140,000 clones, about 86% of them present only once. The origin of this receptor is a woman between 50 and 59 years old with active or convalescent COVID-19. Sequenced input: peripheral blood.

The CDR3 nucleotides are TGTGCCATCAGTTCGGACAGCTACAATGAGCAGTTCTTC. This gives the protein CAISSDSYNEQFF. V usage is TRBV10-3 and J usage is TRBJ2-1; tentatively, D is TRBD1 (6 bases). The V end lost 5 bases, the J end lost 3 bases, and 8 bases lay between the germline ends. The CDR3 totals 13 residues. Germline-derived CDR1 and CDR2 are ENHRY and SYGVKD.